Each of the 5 T cell receptor beta chains below was sequenced from the same sample in a study of T cell responses to AZD1222 COVID-19 vaccine. TCRdb's table, derived via immunoSEQ multiplex PCR, lists solely in-frame clones and lacks some. The table has 140,000 to 150,000 clones, approximately 93% seen once. This sample comprised peripheral blood, obtained after recovery from COVID-19. All receptors derive from an adult who had recovered from COVID-19.

This clone has only one observation. The rearrangement joins TRBV29-1 to TRBJ2-1, with D perhaps given as TRBD1 or TRBD2 (5 bases each). There are 12 residues in the CDR3. The germline V and J ends were trimmed by 7 bases and 6 bases, with 13 bases remaining between them. CDR1 is SQVTM and CDR2 is ANQGSEA in the germline V gene. In nucleotides, the CDR3 is TGCAGCGGTGGGACGCGCTCCAATGAGCAGTTCTTC. It codes for CSGGTRSNEQFF.

This clone has just a few counts. This chain joins TRBV5-1 and TRBJ2-2; TRBD2 might be the D (7 bases). Germline V gene sequence: CDR1 SGHRS, CDR2 YFSETQ. This CDR3 is 17 amino acids long. V shed 5 bases and J shed 4 bases, with 21 bases lying between them. The DNA for the CDR3 is TGCGCCAGCAGAGCGTTCGGGAGGACAGAGCGCACCGGGGAGCTGTTTTTT. Protein sequence: CASRAFGRTERTGELFF.

This chain joins TRBV28 and TRBJ2-1; D is undetermined. The V gene lost 7 bases and the J gene lost 8 bases, with 18 bases spanning the gap. The CDR3 spans 14 residues. Germline V gene data show CDR1 as MDHEN and CDR2 as SYDVKM. The CDR3 loop reads CASNFGWIRDEQFF. CDR3 in DNA: TGTGCCAGCAATTTCGGTTGGATACGGGATGAGCAGTTCTTC.

The chain combines TRBV7-3 with TRBJ2-2; D is unresolved. Looked up from germline, CDR1 is SGHTA and CDR2 is FQGTGA. With 3 bases removed from V and 4 bases from J, the gap between germline ends came to 12 bases. This CDR3 is built from 15 residues. The CDR3 region has the DNA TGTGCCAGCAGCTTGGGTCCATCCAGCACCGGGGAGCTGTTTTTT. It is translated as CASSLGPSSTGELFF. Full variable domain (outside the CDR3, taken from reference TRBV7-3 and TRBJ2-2): GAGVSQTPSNKVTEKGKYVELRCDPISGHTALYWYRQSLGQGPEFLIYFQGTGAADDSGLPNDRFFAVRPEGSVSTLKIQRTERGDSAVYLCASSLGPSSTGELFFGEGSRLTVL.

The chain recombines TRBV27 with TRBJ1-6; D is uncertain. The CDR3 length is 19 residues. CDR1 and CDR2 from the germline V gene are MNHEY and SMNVEV (reference sequence). Between the trimmed V and J ends, which lost 0 bases and 2 bases, there was a span of 17 bases. The CDR3, as DNA: TGTGCCAGCAGTTTATCTGGGAGGACGGGAGGGCCCTATAATTCACCCCTCCACTTT. Translation: CASSLSGRTGGPYNSPLHF.